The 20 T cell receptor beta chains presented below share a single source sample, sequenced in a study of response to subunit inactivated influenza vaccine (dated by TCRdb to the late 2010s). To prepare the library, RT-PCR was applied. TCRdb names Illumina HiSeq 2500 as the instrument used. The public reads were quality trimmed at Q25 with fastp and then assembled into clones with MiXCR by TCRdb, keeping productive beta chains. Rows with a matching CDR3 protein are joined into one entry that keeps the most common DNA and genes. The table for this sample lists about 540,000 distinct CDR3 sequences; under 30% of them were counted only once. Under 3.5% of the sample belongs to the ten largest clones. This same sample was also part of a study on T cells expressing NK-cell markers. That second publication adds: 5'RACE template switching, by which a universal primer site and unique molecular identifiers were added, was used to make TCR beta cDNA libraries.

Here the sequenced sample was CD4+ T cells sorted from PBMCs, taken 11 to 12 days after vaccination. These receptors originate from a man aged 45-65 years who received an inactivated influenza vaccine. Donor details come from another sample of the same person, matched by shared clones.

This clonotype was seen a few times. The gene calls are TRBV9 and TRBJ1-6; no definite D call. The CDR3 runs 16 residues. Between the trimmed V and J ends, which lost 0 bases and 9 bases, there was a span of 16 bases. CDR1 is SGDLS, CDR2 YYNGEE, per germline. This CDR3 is CASSVDGNPRGSPLHF. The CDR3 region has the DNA TGTGCCAGCAGCGTAGACGGGAACCCCCGGGGTTCACCCCTCCACTTT.

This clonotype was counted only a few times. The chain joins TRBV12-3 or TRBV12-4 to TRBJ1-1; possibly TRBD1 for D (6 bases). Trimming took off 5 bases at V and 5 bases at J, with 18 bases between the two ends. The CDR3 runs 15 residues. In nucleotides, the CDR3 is TGTGCCAGCAGTAGGGGGGGAGGGGGAGGGACTGAAGCTTTCTTT. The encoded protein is CASSRGGGGGTEAFF.

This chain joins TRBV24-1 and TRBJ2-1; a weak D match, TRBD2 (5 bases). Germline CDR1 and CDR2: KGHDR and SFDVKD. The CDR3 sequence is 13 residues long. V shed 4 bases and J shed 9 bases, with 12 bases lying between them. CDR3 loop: CATSEPTRTEQFF. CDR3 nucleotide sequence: TGTGCCACCAGTGAGCCCACTAGAACTGAGCAGTTCTTC.

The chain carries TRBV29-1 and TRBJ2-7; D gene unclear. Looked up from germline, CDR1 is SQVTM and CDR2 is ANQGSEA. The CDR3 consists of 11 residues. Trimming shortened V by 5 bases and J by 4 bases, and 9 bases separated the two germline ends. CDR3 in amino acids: CSVKGTYEQYF. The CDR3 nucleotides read TGCAGCGTTAAAGGAACATACGAGCAGTACTTC.

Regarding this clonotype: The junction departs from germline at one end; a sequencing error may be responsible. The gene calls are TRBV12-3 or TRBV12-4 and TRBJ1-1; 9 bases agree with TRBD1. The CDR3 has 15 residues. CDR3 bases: TGTGCCAGCACCGGGACAGGGAGAATAAACACTGGAGCTTTCTTT. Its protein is CASTGTGRINTGAFF.

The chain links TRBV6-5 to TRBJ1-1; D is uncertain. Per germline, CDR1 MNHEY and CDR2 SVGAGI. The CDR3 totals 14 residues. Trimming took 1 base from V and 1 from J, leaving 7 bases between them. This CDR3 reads CASSYFPANTEAFF. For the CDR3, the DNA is TGTGCCAGCAGTTACTTCCCTGCGAACACTGAAGCTTTCTTT.

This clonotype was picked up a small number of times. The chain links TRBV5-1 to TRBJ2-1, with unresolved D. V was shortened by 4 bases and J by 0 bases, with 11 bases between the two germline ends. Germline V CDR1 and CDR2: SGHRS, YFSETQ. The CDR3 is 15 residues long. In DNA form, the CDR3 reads TGCGCCAGCAGCACGACCGCCGGCTCCTACAATGAGCAGTTCTTC. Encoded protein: CASSTTAGSYNEQFF.

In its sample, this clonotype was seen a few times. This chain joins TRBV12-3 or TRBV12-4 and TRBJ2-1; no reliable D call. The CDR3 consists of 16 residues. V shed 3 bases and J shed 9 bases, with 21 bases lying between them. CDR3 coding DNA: TGTGCCAGCAGTTTCATGGAGCTCCGAGTAGGTGGTGAGCAGTTCTTC. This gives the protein CASSFMELRVGGEQFF.

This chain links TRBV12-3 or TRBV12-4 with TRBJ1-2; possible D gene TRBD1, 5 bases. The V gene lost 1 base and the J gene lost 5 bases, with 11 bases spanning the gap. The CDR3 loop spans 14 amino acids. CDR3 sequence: CASSLGGERYGYTF. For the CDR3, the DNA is TGTGCCAGCAGTTTAGGGGGGGAGCGGTATGGCTACACCTTC.

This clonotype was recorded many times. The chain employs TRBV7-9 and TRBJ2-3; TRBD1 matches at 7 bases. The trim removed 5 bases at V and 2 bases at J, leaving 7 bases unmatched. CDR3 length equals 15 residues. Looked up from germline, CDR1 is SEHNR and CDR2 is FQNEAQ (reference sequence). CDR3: CASSRDSGFTDTQYF. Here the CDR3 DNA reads TGTGCCAGCAGCCGGGACAGTGGGTTCACAGATACGCAGTATTTT.

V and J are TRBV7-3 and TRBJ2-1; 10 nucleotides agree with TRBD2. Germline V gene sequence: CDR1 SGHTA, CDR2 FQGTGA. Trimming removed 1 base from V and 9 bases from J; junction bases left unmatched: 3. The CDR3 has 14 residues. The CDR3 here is CASSLKAGGGEQFF. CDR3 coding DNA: TGTGCCAGCAGCTTAAAAGCGGGAGGGGGTGAGCAGTTCTTC.

The CDR3 nucleotides are TGTGCCAGCGAGGGGGTGTTTACGGCTGGAAACACCATATATTTT. It yields the protein CASEGVFTAGNTIYF. The chain joins TRBV21-1 to TRBJ1-3; TRBD1 is taken as the D call from the table, unchecked against the DNA. TRBV21-1 is noted as a pseudogene. The CDR3 runs 15 residues.

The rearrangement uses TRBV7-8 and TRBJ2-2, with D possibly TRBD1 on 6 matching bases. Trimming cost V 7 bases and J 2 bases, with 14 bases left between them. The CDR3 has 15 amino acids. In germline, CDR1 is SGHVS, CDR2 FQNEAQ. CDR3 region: CASKYDRTNTGELFF. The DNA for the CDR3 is TGTGCCAGCAAATACGACAGGACCAACACCGGGGAGCTGTTTTTT.

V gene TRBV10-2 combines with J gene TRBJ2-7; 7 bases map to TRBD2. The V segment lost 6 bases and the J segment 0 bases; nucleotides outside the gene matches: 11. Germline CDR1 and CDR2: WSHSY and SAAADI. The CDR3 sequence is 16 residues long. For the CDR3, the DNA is TGCGCCAGCAGGCGGAGGGGAGGGATAAGCTCCTACGAGCAGTACTTC. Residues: CASRRRGGISSYEQYF.

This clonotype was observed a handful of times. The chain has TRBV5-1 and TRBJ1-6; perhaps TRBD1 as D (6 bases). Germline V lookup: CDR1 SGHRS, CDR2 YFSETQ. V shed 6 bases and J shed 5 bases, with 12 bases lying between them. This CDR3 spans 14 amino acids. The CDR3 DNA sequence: TGCGCCAGCATCACGGGACAACATAATTCACCCCTCCACTTT. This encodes CASITGQHNSPLHF.

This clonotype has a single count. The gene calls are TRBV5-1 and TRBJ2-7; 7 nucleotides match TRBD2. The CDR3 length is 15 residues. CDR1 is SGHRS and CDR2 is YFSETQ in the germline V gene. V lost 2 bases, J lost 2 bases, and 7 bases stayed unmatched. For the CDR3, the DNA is TGCGCCAGCAGCTTCCGTCTAGCGGAGACCTACGAGCAGTACTTC. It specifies CASSFRLAETYEQYF. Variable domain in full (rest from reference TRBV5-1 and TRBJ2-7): KAGVTQTPRYLIKTRGQQVTLSCSPISGHRSVSWYQQTPGQGLQFLFEYFSETQRNKGNFPGRFSGRQFSNSRSEMNVSTLELGDSALYLCASSFRLAETYEQYFGPGTRLTVT.

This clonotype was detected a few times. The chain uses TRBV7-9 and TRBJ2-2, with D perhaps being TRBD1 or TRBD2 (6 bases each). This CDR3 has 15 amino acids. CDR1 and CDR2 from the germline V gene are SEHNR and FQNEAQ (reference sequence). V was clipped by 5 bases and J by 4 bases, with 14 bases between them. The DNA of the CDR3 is TGTGCCAGCAGCGACCGGGGGCTGAGCACCGGGGAGCTGTTTTTT. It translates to CASSDRGLSTGELFF.

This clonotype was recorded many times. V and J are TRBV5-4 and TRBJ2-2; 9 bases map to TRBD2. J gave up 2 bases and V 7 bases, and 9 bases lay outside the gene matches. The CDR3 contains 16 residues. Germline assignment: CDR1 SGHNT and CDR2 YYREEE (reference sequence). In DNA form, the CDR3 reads TGTGCCAGCCACGGGGGAGCGGGGGGTAACACCGGGGAGCTGTTTTTT. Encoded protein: CASHGGAGGNTGELFF.

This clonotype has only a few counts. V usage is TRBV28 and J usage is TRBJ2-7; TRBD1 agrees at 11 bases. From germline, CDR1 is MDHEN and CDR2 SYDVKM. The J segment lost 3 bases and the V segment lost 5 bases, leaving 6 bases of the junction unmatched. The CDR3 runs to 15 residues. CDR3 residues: CASSDRTGGVYEQYF. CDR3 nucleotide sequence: TGTGCCAGCAGTGATCGGACAGGGGGCGTCTACGAGCAGTACTTC.

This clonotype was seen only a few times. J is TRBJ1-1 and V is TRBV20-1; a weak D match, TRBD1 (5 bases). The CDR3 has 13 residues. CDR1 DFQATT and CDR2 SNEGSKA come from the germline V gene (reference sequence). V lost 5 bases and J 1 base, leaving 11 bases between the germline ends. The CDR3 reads CSAGTQGNTEAFF. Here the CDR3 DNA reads TGCAGTGCTGGTACCCAGGGGAACACTGAAGCTTTCTTT.